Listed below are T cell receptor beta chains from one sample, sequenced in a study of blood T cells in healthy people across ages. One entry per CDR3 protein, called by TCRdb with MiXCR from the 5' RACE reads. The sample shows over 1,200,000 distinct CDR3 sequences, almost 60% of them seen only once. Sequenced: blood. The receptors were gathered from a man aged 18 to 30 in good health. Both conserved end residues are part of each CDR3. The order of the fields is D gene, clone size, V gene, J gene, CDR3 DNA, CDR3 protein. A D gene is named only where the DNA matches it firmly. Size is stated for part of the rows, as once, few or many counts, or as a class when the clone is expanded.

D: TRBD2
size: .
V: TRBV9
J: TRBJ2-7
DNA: TGTGCCAGCAGCGTCTATAGCGGGGGGGCCGCCGAGCAGTACTTC
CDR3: CASSVYSGGAAEQYF

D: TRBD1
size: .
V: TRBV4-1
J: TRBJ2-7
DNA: TGCGCCAGCAGCCAATACCGGGCCAGGGACAGGGTCCACGAGCAGTACTTC
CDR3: CASSQYRARDRVHEQYF

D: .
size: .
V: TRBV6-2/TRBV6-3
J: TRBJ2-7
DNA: TGTGCCAGCAGCTCGATGTCCGGGACCGACGCCTACGAGCAGTACTTC
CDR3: CASSSMSGTDAYEQYF

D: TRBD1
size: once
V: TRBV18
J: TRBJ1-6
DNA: TGTGCCAGCTCACCCGGGACAGGACATAATTCACCCCTCCACTTT
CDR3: CASSPGTGHNSPLHF

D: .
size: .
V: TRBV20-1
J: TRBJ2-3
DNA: TGCAGTGCACAGACGGGGCCAGATACGCAGTATTTT
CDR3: CSAQTGPDTQYF

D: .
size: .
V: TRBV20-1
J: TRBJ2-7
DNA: TGCAGTGCTAGAGATCCCCACAGCTCCTACGAGCAGTACTTC
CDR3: CSARDPHSSYEQYF

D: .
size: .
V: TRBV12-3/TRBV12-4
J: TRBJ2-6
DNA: TGTGCCAGCAGTCTAACCAGCGAAGGGGCCAACGTCCTGACTTTC
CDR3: CASSLTSEGANVLTF

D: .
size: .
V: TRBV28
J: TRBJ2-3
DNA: TGTGCCAGCAGTTTGGGGCGGGACTCGCAGTATTTT
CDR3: CASSLGRDSQYF

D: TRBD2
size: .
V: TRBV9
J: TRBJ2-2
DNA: TGTGCCAGCAGCGTAGCGACTAGCGGGGGGTGGACCGGGGAGCTGTTTTTT
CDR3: CASSVATSGGWTGELFF

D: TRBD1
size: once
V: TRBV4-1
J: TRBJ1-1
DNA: TGCGCCAGCAGCCAAGGAGTAATCCCGACAGGGCGCACTGAAGCTTTCTTT
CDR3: CASSQGVIPTGRTEAFF

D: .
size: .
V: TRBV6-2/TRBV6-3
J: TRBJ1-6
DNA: TGTGCCAGCAGTTACTCCTTGGCTACCACCTATAATTCACCCCTCCACTTT
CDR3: CASSYSLATTYNSPLHF

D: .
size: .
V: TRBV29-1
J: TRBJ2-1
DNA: TGCAGCGTTTTGGTGGCCATGGGCAGAGCCACTACAATGAATGAGCAGTTCTTC
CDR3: CSVLVAMGRATTMNEQFF

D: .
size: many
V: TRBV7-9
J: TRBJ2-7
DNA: TGTGCCAGCAGCTTCCGGGACTCCTACGAGCAGTACTTC
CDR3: CASSFRDSYEQYF

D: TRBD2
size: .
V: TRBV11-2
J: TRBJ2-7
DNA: TGTGCCAGCAGCAACCTAGCGGGGACATACGAGCAGTACTTC
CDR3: CASSNLAGTYEQYF

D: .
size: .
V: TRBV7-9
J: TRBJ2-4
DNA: TGTGCCAGCGTACAGGATTCCAACTCAATTCAGTACTTC
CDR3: CASVQDSNSIQYF

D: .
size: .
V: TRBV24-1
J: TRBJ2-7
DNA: TGTGCCACCAGTGATTTGTATGGGGCCGAGCAGTACTTC
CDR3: CATSDLYGAEQYF

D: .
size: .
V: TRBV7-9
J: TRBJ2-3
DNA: TGTGACTGGTGGGGCACAGATACGCAGTATTTT
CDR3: CDWWGTDTQYF

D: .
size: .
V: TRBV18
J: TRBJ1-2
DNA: TGTGCCAGCTCACCCCCACATCCAACTGGGTATGGCTACACCTTC
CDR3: CASSPPHPTGYGYTF

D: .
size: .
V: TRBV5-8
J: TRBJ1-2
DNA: TGTGCCAGCAGCTTGGCGTCGCCAGGGTTCGGCTATGGCTACACCTTC
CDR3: CASSLASPGFGYGYTF

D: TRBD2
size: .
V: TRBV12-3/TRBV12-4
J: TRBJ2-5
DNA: TGTGCCAGCAACGCGGGACTAGCGGGGAGTGAGCAGTACTTC
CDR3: CASNAGLAGSEQYF

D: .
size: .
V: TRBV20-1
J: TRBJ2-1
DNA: TGCAGTGCTAGAGATTCGCTAGCCCATGAGCAGTTCTTC
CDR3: CSARDSLAHEQFF

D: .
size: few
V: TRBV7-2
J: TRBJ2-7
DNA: TGTGCCAGCAGCTCCGGGATGACACTTTACGAGCAGTACTTC
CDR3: CASSSGMTLYEQYF